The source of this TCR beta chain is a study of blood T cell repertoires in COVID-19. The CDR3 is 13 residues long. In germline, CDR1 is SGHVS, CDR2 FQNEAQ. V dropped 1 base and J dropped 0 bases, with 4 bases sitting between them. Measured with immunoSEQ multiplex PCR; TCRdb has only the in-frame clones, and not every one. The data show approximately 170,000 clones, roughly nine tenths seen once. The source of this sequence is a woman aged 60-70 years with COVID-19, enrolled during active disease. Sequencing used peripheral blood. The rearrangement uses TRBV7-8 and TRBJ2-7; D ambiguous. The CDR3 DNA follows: TGTGCCAGCAGCTTAGACACCTCCTACGAGCAGTACTTC. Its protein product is CASSLDTSYEQYF. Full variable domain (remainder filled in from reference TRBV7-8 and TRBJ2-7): GAGVSQSPRYKVAKRGQDVALRCDPISGHVSLFWYQQALGQGPEFLTYFQNEAQLDKSGLPSDRFFAERPEGSVSTLKIQRTQQEDSAVYLCASSLDTSYEQYFGPGTRLTVT.